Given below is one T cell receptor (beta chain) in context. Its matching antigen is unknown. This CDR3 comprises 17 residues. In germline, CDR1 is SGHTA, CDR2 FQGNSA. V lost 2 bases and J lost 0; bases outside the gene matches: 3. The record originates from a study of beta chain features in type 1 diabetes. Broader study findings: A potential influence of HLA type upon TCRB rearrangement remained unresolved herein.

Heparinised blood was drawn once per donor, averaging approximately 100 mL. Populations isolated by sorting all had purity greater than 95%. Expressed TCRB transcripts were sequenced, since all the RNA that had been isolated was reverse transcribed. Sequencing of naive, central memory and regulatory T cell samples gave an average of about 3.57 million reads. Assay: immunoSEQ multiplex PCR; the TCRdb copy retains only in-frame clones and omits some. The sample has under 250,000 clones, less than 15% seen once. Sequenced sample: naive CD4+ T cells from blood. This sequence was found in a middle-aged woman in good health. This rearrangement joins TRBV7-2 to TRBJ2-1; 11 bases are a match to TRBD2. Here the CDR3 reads CASSLLAGGRSYNEQFF. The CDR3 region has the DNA TGTGCCAGCAGCTTACTAGCGGGGGGACGCTCCTACAATGAGCAGTTCTTC.